The 30 T cell receptor beta chains in this list originate from one sample, sequenced in a study of shared clonotypes between healthy human individuals. Assay: immunoSEQ multiplex PCR; the TCRdb copy retains only in-frame clones and omits some. The sample includes some 490,000 clones, roughly 80% of them seen just once. Material for sequencing was PBMCs. These receptors all stem from a woman in her thirties or forties in good health. Some clones in this sample may be carry-over from other donors' samples.

The V call is TRBV6-5, the J call TRBJ1-2; D is possibly TRBD1 (5 bases). The CDR3 is made up of 13 amino acids. Trimming pared 6 bases from V and 7 bases from J, leaving 15 bases between. Germline-derived CDR1 and CDR2 are MNHEY and SVGAGI. The DNA of the CDR3 is TGTGCCAGCAGCCTGGGGGGAGCGGGTGGCTACACCTTC. Translated: CASSLGGAGGYTF.

The V call is TRBV4-2, the J call TRBJ1-1; D remains ambiguous. The CDR3 runs to 13 residues. Trimming pared 4 bases from V and 0 bases from J, leaving 6 bases between. Germline CDR1 and CDR2: LGHNA and YNFKEQ. CDR3 sequence (DNA): TGTGCCAGCAGCCGGACTGTGAACACTGAAGCTTTCTTT. It codes for CASSRTVNTEAFF.

V gene TRBV19 combines with J gene TRBJ2-6; D unresolved. The CDR3 sequence is 13 residues long. Trimming removed 9 bases from V and 6 bases from J, with 12 bases in between. Looked up from germline, CDR1 is LNHDA and CDR2 is SQIVND (reference sequence). DNA of the CDR3: TGTGCCAGCAGGATGCCCCCGGCCAACGTCCTGACTTTC. Translating gives CASRMPPANVLTF. The entire variable domain, with the rest obtained from reference TRBV19 and TRBJ2-6, is as follows: DGGITQSPKYLFRKEGQNVTLSCEQNLNHDAMYWYRQDPGQGLRLIYYSQIVNDFQKGDIAEGYSVSREKKESFPLTVTSAQKNPTAFYLCASRMPPANVLTFGAGSRLTVL.

In this sample, this clone turned up a few times. V and J are TRBV20-1 and TRBJ1-4; no clear D. CDR1 and CDR2 (germline): DFQATT, SNEGSKA (reference sequence). V dropped 5 bases and J dropped 4 bases, with 5 bases sitting between them. The CDR3 extends over 11 amino acids. The chain's CDR3 is CSAPDNEKLFF. The CDR3, as DNA: TGCAGTGCTCCGGATAATGAAAAACTGTTTTTT.

V usage is TRBV7-8 and J usage is TRBJ1-6; perhaps TRBD1 as D (5 bases). The germline CDR1 and CDR2 sequences are SGHVS and FQNEAQ. V lost 3 bases, J lost 8 bases, and 11 bases lay in between. This CDR3 comprises 14 residues. CDR3 DNA sequence: TGTGCCAGCAGCTTCGGATTCAGGGATTCACCCCTCCACTTT. Its protein product is CASSFGFRDSPLHF.

This chain connects TRBV15 to TRBJ1-5; no clear D. This CDR3 is 14 amino acids long. Germline loops: CDR1 LNHNV, CDR2 YYDKDF (reference sequence). V gave up 5 bases and J gave up 7 bases, with 15 bases separating them. CDR3 nucleotide sequence: TGTGCCACCAGCTACACGACACCCAGCCAGCCCCAGCATTTT. Protein sequence: CATSYTTPSQPQHF.

To note about this clone: A read error is likely here: a far larger clone is one base away. This chain links TRBV5-1 with TRBJ2-5; weak D call: TRBD1 (6 bases). CDR3 length: 15 amino acids. Germline lookup yields CDR1 SGHRS and CDR2 YFSETQ. DNA for the CDR3: TGCTCCAGCAGCCCGAGACAGGCCGGAGTGGAGACCCAGTACTTC. As protein: CSSSPRQAGVETQYF.

The chain is built from TRBV18 and TRBJ2-2; D is ambiguous. CDR1 is KGHSH, CDR2 LQKENI, per germline. This CDR3 comprises 14 residues. V was trimmed by 3 bases and J by 1 base, leaving 6 bases between them. The CDR3 region has the DNA TGTGCCAGCTCACCCTTGATGAACACCGGGGAGCTGTTTTTT. Translating gives CASSPLMNTGELFF. Based on the CDR3 plus reference TRBV18 and TRBJ2-2, the full variable domain is NAGVMQNPRHLVRRRGQEARLRCSPMKGHSHVYWYRQLPEEGLKFMVYLQKENIIDESGMPKERFSAEFPKEGPSILRIQQVVRGDSAAYFCASSPLMNTGELFFGEGSRLTVL.

V is TRBV5-8 and J is TRBJ2-6; 8 bases map to TRBD1. The junction had 3 bases not matched to a gene; V was cut back by 2 bases and J by 2 bases. Germline loops: CDR1 SGHTS, CDR2 YDEGEE. This CDR3 is 16 amino acids long. CDR3 sequence reads: CASSLPRGPGANVLTF. CDR3 in DNA: TGTGCCAGCAGCTTACCCAGGGGGCCTGGGGCCAACGTCCTGACTTTC.

As DNA, the CDR3 is TGTGCCAGCAGCTTAAGGTCAGGAACCTACGAGCAGTACTTC. Translated, it gives CASSLRSGTYEQYF. V usage is TRBV7-2 and J usage is TRBJ2-7; D unclear. V was pared by 2 bases and J by 2 bases, with 10 bases between. The germline CDR1 and CDR2 sequences are SGHTA and FQGNSA. This CDR3 has 14 amino acids.

The chain joins TRBV5-8 to TRBJ1-1; D remains unclear. CDR3 length equals 12 residues. Germline V gene sequence: CDR1 SGHTS, CDR2 YDEGEE. V lost 0 bases to trimming and J lost 10 bases, with 10 bases between them. CDR3 protein: CASSLAGLRAFF. The DNA of the CDR3 is TGTGCCAGCAGCTTGGCGGGTCTGAGAGCTTTCTTT.

This chain links TRBV4-3 with TRBJ2-5; a weak D match, TRBD2 (5 bases). The germline V gene has CDR1 LGHNA and CDR2 YSLEER. There are 13 residues in the CDR3. V lost 0 bases and J lost 5, with 7 bases in between. The CDR3 region has the DNA TGCGCCAGCAGCCAAGATCCGGGGGAGACCCAGTACTTC. Translating it yields CASSQDPGETQYF.

The chain couples TRBV29-1 to TRBJ2-3, with D tentatively TRBD1 (5 bases). This CDR3 contains 15 residues. CDR1 and CDR2 from the germline V gene are SQVTM and ANQGSEA. The germline V and J ends were trimmed by 3 bases and 0 bases, with 13 bases remaining between them. The CDR3 loop is CSVETRQTSTDTQYF. CDR3 bases: TGCAGCGTTGAGACGAGACAGACTAGCACAGATACGCAGTATTTT.

This clone showed up many times. The rearrangement joins TRBV12-1 to TRBJ2-3; the D call in the table, TRBD2, was not verified against the DNA. TRBV12-1 is tagged as a pseudogene. CDR3 size: 15 residues. The CDR3 bases are TGTGCCAGCAGCTTTGCCCCCCCTAGCACAGATACGCAGTATTTT. Translated: CASSFAPPSTDTQYF.

The V gene is TRBV5-4, the J gene TRBJ2-7, with D maybe TRBD1 (5 bases). This CDR3 has 14 amino acids. V was clipped by 7 bases and J by 0 bases, with 14 bases between them. The germline V gene encodes CDR1 SGHNT and CDR2 YYREEE (reference sequence). CDR3 region: CASRQGSSSYEQYF. CDR3 in DNA: TGTGCCAGCCGCCAGGGTTCTAGCTCCTACGAGCAGTACTTC.

This chain links TRBV28 with TRBJ2-7, with 8 bases matching TRBD1. Losses at the gene ends were 6 bases for V and 4 bases for J; bases not matched to a gene: 8. The CDR3 length is 14 residues. Germline values: CDR1 MDHEN, CDR2 SYDVKM. Here the CDR3 reads CASRLGQEIYEQYF. The CDR3 DNA reads as TGTGCCAGCAGATTGGGACAGGAGATATACGAGCAGTACTTC.

The chain has TRBV7-3 and TRBJ2-2; TRBD2 is a possible D gene (6 bases). The V end was cut by 1 base, the J end by 3 bases, with 9 bases between. Looked up from germline, CDR1 is SGHTA and CDR2 is FQGTGA. This CDR3 has 15 residues. CDR3 sequence (DNA): TGTGCCAGCAGCTTAATAAGCGGGCACACCGGGGAGCTGTTTTTT. This codes for CASSLISGHTGELFF.

The chain links TRBV7-2 to TRBJ1-4; TRBD1 is a possible D gene (6 bases). Trimming removed 3 bases at V and 14 bases at J, with 13 bases between. CDR1 and CDR2 (germline): SGHTA, FQGNSA. This CDR3 comprises 12 residues. The CDR3 bases are TGTGCCAGCAGCTTGCCGGGGGGCGGGCTGTTTTTT. It codes for CASSLPGGGLFF.

This clone has a single count. The germline gene is not matched at one end of the junction; a read error may be the cause. This chain links TRBV11-1 with TRBJ2-1; D ambiguous. CDR1 and CDR2 from the germline V gene are SGHAT and FQDESV (reference sequence). The CDR3 is 15 residues long. For the CDR3, the DNA is TGTGCCAGCAGCCCACGGTATTCTGGCTACAAGGAGCAGTTCTTC. Its protein is CASSPRYSGYKEQFF.

This clone was detected once. A far larger clone is off by one base, so a read error is likely. Other DNA variants within this sample encode the same CDR3. This chain joins TRBV29-1 and TRBJ1-1; D possibly corresponds to TRBD1 (5 bases). Per the germline V gene, CDR1 is SQVTM and CDR2 is ANQGSEA. The CDR3 is 11 residues long. Trimming pared 5 bases from V and 1 base from J, leaving 5 bases between. Here the CDR3 DNA reads TGCAGCGTTACAGGGAACACTGAAGCTTTCTTT. Its translation: CSVTGNTEAFF. Together with reference TRBV29-1 and TRBJ1-1, the CDR3 gives the full variable domain: SAVISQKPSRDICQRGTSLTIQCQVDSQVTMMFWYRQQPGQSLTLIATANQGSEATYESGFVIDKFPISRPNLTFSTLTVSNMSPEDSSIYLCSVTGNTEAFFGQGTRLTVV.

This clone was observed at least ten times. This rearrangement joins TRBV6-1 to TRBJ2-3; D may be TRBD2 (5 bases). The ends were cut back, 0 bases at V and 0 bases at J, with 16 bases in the middle. The CDR3 loop spans 18 amino acids. The germline gives CDR1 MNHNS, CDR2 SASEGT. The CDR3 nucleotides read TGTGCCAGCAGTGAAGCGCACGGGATCGGCAGAAGCACAGATACGCAGTATTTT. It encodes CASSEAHGIGRSTDTQYF.

In its sample, this clone was seen once. This sequence joins TRBV5-1 and TRBJ2-4; TRBD2 aligns across 10 bases. CDR3 length equals 16 residues. V lost 4 bases, J lost 0 bases, and 4 bases stayed unmatched. CDR1 and CDR2 (germline): SGHRS, YFSETQ. The CDR3 protein is CASSQLAGLAKNIQYF. For the CDR3, the DNA is TGCGCCAGCAGCCAACTAGCGGGATTAGCCAAAAACATTCAGTACTTC. Looking up the rest from reference TRBV5-1 and TRBJ2-4 gives the full variable domain: KAGVTQTPRYLIKTRGQQVTLSCSPISGHRSVSWYQQTPGQGLQFLFEYFSETQRNKGNFPGRFSGRQFSNSRSEMNVSTLELGDSALYLCASSQLAGLAKNIQYFGAGTRLSVL.

The chain joins TRBV18 to TRBJ2-1; 9 nucleotides line up with TRBD1. The trim removed 5 bases at V and 7 bases at J, leaving 9 bases unmatched. CDR3 length equals 15 residues. The germline V gene encodes CDR1 KGHSH and CDR2 LQKENI. CDR3 nucleotide sequence: TGTGCCAGCTCATCCCCCGGGACAGGGAAGAATGAGCAGTTCTTC. Amino acid sequence: CASSSPGTGKNEQFF.

This clone was seen at least ten times. Other DNA variants within this sample encode the same CDR3. The chain links TRBV6-6 to TRBJ1-2; a weak D match, TRBD1 (5 bases). Germline CDR1 MNHNY, CDR2 SVGAGI (reference sequence). The CDR3 loop spans 15 amino acids. The germline V and J ends were trimmed by 1 base and 6 bases, with 15 bases remaining between them. The CDR3, as DNA: TGTGCCAGCAGTTACTTCTCAGGGCACCAGAATGGCTACACCTTC. It is translated as CASSYFSGHQNGYTF.

The rearrangement links TRBV18 to TRBJ1-1; maybe TRBD1 (6 bases). Germline loops: CDR1 KGHSH, CDR2 LQKENI. Trimming took off 2 bases at V and 3 bases at J, with 10 bases between the two ends. This CDR3 has 14 amino acids. In nucleotides, the CDR3 is TGTGCCAGCTCACCAAACAGGGCGGACACTGAAGCTTTCTTT. Its translation is CASSPNRADTEAFF.

This chain links TRBV19 with TRBJ2-7, with D perhaps matching TRBD1 (6 bases). Germline loops: CDR1 LNHDA, CDR2 SQIVND (reference sequence). The CDR3 extends over 14 amino acids. With 5 bases removed from V and 2 bases from J, the gap between germline ends came to 13 bases. The CDR3, as DNA: TGTGCCAGTAGTCGAACAGGGTTCCCCTACGAGCAGTACTTC. Its translation is CASSRTGFPYEQYF.

CDR3 sequence (DNA): TGCGCCAGCAGCTCCCACGAGGCGGGGACACCGCAGACCCAGTACTTC. Translation gives CASSSHEAGTPQTQYF. This chain joins TRBV5-1 and TRBJ2-5, with D possibly being TRBD1 or TRBD2 (6 bases each). Germline V CDR1 and CDR2: SGHRS, YFSETQ. The CDR3 has 16 residues. Trimming took off 3 bases at V and 6 bases at J, with 21 bases between the two ends.

For this clone: This probably arose from a read error, given a far larger clone one base away. CDR3 protein: CASSNRGLSPSSGANVLTF. CDR3 coding DNA: TGTGCCAGCAGTAACAGGGGACTCAGCCCGAGCTCTGGGGCCAACGTCCTGACTTTC. The chain employs TRBV2 and TRBJ2-6; the D gene is possibly TRBD1 (7 bases). The CDR3 runs to 19 residues. Germline values: CDR1 SNHLY, CDR2 FYNNEI. The V end was cut by 5 bases, the J end by 0 bases, with 20 bases between.

Remarks on this clone: This likely stems from a read error, as it lies one base from a far larger clone. Other DNA sequences from this sample encode an identical CDR3 as well. This rearrangement joins TRBV5-1 to TRBJ1-1; D gene uncertain. V was shortened by 4 bases and J by 3 bases, with 16 bases between the two germline ends. CDR1 is SGHRS and CDR2 is YFSETQ in the germline V gene. The CDR3 spans 15 residues. This chain's CDR3 is CASSPLGNWDTEAFF. CDR3 DNA sequence: TGCGCCAGCAGCCCCCTCGGTAATTGGGACACTGAAGCTTTCTTT.

The V call is TRBV5-4, the J call TRBJ2-7, with TRBD1 matching over 10 bases. This CDR3 is 15 amino acids long. After removal of 0 bases from V and 7 bases from J, the junction contained 7 bases not matched to a gene. From germline, CDR1 is SGHNT and CDR2 YYREEE (reference sequence). The CDR3, as DNA: TGTGCCAGCAGCTTGGGGACAGGGGGGCCCAGGGAGCAGTACTTC. Residues: CASSLGTGGPREQYF. The full variable domain, rest sourced from reference TRBV5-4 and TRBJ2-7, is ETGVTQSPTHLIKTRGQQVTLRCSSQSGHNTVSWYQQALGQGPQFIFQYYREEENGRGNFPPRFSGLQFPNYSSELNVNALELDDSALYLCASSLGTGGPREQYFGPGTRLTVT.